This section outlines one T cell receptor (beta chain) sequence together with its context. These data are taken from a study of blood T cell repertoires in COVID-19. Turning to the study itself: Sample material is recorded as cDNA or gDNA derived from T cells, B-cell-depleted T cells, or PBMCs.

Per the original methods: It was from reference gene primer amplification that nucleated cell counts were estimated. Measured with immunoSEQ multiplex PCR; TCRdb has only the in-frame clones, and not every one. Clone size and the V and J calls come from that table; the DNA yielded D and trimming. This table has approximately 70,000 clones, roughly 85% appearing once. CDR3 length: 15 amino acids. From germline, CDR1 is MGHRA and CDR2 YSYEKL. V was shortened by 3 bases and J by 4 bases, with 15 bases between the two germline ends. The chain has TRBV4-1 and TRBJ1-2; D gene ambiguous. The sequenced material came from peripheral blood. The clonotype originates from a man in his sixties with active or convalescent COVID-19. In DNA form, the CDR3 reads TGCGCCAGCAGCCAGGGCATTGAAAATTCCTATGGCTACACCTTC. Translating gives CASSQGIENSYGYTF.